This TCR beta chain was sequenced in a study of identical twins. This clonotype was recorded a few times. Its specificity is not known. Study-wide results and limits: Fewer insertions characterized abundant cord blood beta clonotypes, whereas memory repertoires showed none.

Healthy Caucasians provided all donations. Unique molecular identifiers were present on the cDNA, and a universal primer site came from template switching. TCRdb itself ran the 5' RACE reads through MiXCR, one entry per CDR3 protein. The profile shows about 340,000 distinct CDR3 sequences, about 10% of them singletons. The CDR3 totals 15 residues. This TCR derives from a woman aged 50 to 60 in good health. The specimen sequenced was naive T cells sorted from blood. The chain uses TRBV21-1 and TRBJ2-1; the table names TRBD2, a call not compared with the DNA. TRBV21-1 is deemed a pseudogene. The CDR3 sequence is CASSGRLAFYNEQFF. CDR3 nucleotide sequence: TGTGCCAGCAGCGGCCGACTAGCGTTCTACAATGAGCAGTTCTTC.